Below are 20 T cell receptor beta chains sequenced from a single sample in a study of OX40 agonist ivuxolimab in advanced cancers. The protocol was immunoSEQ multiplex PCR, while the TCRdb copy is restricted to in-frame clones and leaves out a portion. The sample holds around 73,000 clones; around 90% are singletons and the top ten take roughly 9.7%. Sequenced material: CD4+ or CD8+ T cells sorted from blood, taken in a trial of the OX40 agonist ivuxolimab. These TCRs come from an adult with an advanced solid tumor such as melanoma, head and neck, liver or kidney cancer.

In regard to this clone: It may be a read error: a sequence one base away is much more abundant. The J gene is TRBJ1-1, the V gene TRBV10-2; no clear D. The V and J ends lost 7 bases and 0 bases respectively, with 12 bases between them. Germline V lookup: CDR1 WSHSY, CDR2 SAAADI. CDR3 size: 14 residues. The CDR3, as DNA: TGCGCCAGCAATGCCGACGGCATGAACACTGAAGCTTTCTTT. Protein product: CASNADGMNTEAFF.

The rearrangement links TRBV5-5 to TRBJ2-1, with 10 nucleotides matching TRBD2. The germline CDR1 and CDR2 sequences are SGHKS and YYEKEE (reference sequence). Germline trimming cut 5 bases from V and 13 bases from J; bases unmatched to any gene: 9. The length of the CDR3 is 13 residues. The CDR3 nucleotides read TGTGCCAGCAGGACTAGCGGGTCCCTCGACCAGTTCTTC. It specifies CASRTSGSLDQFF.

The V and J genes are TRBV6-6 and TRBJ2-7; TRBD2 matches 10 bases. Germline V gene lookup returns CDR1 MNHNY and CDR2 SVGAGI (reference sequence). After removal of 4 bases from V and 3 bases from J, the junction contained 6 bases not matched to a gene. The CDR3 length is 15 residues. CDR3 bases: TGTGCCAGCAGTTCGTTAGCGGGGGGAAGCTACGAGCAGTACTTC. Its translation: CASSSLAGGSYEQYF.

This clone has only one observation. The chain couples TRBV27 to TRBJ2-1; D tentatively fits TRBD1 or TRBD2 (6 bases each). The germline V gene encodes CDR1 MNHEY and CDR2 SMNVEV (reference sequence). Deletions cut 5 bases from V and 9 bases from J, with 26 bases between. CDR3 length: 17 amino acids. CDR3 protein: CASSNLLAWVEGGEQFF. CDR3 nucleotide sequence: TGTGCCAGCAGTAACCTACTAGCTTGGGTCGAGGGGGGTGAGCAGTTCTTC.

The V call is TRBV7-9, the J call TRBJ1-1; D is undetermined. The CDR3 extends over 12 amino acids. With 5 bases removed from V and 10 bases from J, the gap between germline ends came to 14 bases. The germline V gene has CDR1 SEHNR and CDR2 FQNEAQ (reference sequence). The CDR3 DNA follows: TGTGCCAGCAGCCCCTCCCCCGAGGGAGCTTTCTTT. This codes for CASSPSPEGAFF. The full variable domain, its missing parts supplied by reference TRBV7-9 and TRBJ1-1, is DTGVSQNPRHKITKRGQNVTFRCDPISEHNRLYWYRQTLGQGPEFLTYFQNEAQLEKSRLLSDRFSAERPKGSFSTLEIQRTEQGDSAMYLCASSPSPEGAFFGQGTRLTVV.

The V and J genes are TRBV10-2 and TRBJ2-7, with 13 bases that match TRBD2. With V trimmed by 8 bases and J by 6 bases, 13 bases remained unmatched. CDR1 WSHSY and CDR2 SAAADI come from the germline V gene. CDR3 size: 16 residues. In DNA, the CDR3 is TGCGCCAGCTGGGGGGCTACGGGACTAGCGGGATTCGAGCAGTACTTC. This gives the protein CASWGATGLAGFEQYF.

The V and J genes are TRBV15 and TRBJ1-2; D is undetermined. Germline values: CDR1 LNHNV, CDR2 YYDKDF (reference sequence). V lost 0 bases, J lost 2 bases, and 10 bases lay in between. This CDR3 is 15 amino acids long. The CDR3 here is CATSRDLGGNYGYTF. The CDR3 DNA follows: TGTGCCACCAGCAGAGATTTGGGCGGGAACTATGGCTACACCTTC.

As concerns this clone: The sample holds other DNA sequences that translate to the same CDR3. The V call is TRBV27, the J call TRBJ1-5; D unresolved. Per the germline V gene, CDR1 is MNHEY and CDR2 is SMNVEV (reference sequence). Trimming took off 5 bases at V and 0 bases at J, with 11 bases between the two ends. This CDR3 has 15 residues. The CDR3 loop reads CASSLTGYSNQPQHF. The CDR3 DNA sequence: TGTGCCAGCAGTCTAACGGGTTATAGCAATCAGCCCCAGCATTTT.

The CDR3 DNA reads TGCGCCAGCAGCCAAGACGTTAGCGGGGGGGCTGAGCAGTTCTTC. Its translation: CASSQDVSGGAEQFF. The genes are TRBV4-1 and TRBJ2-1; 11 bases fit TRBD2. The junction had 4 bases not matched to a gene; V was cut back by 0 bases and J by 9 bases. The germline V gene encodes CDR1 MGHRA and CDR2 YSYEKL. This CDR3 contains 15 residues.

Here the CDR3 reads CASTAGEGGDTEAFF. CDR3 in DNA: TGTGCCAGTACCGCGGGGGAGGGTGGGGACACTGAAGCTTTCTTT. The V gene is TRBV19, the J gene TRBJ1-1; D may be TRBD1 (5 bases). Trimming took 7 bases from V and 3 from J, leaving 18 bases between them. Germline CDR1 is LNHDA and CDR2 is SQIVND (reference sequence). This CDR3 comprises 15 residues.

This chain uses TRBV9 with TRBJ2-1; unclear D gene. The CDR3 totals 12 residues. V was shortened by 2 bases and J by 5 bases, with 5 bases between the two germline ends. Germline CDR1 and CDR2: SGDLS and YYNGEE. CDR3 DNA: TGTGCCAGCAGCGTCCAAAACAATGAGCAGTTCTTC. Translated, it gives CASSVQNNEQFF.

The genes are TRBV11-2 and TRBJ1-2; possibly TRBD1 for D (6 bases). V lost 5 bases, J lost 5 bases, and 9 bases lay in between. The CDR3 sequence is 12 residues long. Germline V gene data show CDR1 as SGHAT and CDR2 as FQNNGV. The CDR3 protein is CASSPRGYGYTF. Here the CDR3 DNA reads TGTGCCAGCAGCCCCAGGGGATATGGCTACACCTTC.

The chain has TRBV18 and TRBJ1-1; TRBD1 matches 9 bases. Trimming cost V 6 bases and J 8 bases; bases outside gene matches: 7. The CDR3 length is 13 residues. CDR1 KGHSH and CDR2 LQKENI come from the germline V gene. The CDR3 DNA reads TGTGCCAGCTCGCCCACGGGACAGGGCGAAGCTTTCTTT. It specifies CASSPTGQGEAFF.

The CDR3 DNA reads TGTGCCAGCAGCCTAATCGTCAATGAGCAGTTCTTC. This translates into CASSLIVNEQFF. The chain has TRBV7-6 and TRBJ2-1; D call uncertain. The germline gives CDR1 SGHVS, CDR2 FNYEAQ. The V gene lost 5 bases and the J gene lost 6 bases, with 8 bases spanning the gap. This CDR3 has 12 amino acids.

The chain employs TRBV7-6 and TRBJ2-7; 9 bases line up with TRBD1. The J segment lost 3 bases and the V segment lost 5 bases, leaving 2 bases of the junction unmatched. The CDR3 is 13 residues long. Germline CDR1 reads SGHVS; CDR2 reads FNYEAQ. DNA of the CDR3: TGTGCCAGCAGCCCGGGACAGGGCTACGAGCAGTACTTC. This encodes CASSPGQGYEQYF.

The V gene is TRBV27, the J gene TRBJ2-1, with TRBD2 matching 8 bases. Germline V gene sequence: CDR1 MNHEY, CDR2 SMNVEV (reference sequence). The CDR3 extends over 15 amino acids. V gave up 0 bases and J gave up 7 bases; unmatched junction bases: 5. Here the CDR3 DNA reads TGTGCCAGCAGTTTATCCGGGGGGGCTGAGAATGAGCAGTTCTTC. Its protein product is CASSLSGGAENEQFF.

The CDR3 DNA follows: TGTGCCTGGAGTGATCAGGGGGACACTGAAGCTTTCTTT. This encodes CAWSDQGDTEAFF. The V gene is TRBV30, the J gene TRBJ1-1; 7 bases fit TRBD1. Germline V lookup: CDR1 GTSNPN, CDR2 SVGIG (reference sequence). V lost 1 base and J lost 3; bases outside the gene matches: 2. This CDR3 contains 13 residues.

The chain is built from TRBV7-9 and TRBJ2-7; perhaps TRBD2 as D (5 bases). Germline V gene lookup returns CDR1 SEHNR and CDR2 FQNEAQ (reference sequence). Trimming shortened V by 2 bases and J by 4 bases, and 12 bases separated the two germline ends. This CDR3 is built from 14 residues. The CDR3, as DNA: TGTGCCAGCAGCTTATCCCCAACTAGTTACGAGCAGTACTTC. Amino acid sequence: CASSLSPTSYEQYF.

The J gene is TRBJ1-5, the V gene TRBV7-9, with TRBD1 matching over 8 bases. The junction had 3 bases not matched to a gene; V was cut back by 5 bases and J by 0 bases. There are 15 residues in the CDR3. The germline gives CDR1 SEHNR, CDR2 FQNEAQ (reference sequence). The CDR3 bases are TGTGCCAGCAGCGGACAGGGAGCTAGCAATCAGCCCCAGCATTTT. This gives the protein CASSGQGASNQPQHF.

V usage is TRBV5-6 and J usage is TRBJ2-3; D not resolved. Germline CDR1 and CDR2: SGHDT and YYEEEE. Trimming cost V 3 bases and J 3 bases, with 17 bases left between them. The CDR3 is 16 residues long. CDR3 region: CASSSRLGGLTDTQYF. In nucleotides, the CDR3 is TGTGCCAGCAGCTCCCGGTTAGGTGGGTTGACAGATACGCAGTATTTT.